The 5 T cell receptor beta chains below were found in one sample sequenced in a study of circulating tumor DNA in untreated peripheral T-cell lymphoma. Here immunoSEQ multiplex PCR was the method, and the copy in TCRdb shows in-frame clones only, minus some. The data show fewer than 11,000 clones, roughly 80% seen once. Material: tumor tissue. The source is a human donor with peripheral T-cell lymphoma.

This clone was detected a few times. The V and J genes are TRBV6-8 and TRBJ1-2; 8 bases line up with TRBD1. Germline V lookup: CDR1 MNHGY, CDR2 SAAAGT. The V segment lost 6 bases and the J segment 3 bases; nucleotides outside the gene matches: 15. The length of the CDR3 is 17 residues. In nucleotides, the CDR3 is TGTGCCAGCAGCCAAGAAACAGGGGGGAGGCTGCACTATGGCTACACCTTC. Residues: CASSQETGGRLHYGYTF.

The chain recombines TRBV19 with TRBJ1-1; D may be TRBD1 (6 bases). V was clipped by 4 bases and J by 5 bases, with 11 bases between them. The germline CDR1 and CDR2 sequences are LNHDA and SQIVND (reference sequence). The CDR3 runs 13 residues. Written as DNA, the CDR3 is TGTGCCAGTAGTAGACAGGTTGGGACTGAAGCTTTCTTT. It specifies CASSRQVGTEAFF. The whole variable domain, remainder taken from reference TRBV19 and TRBJ1-1, is DGGITQSPKYLFRKEGQNVTLSCEQNLNHDAMYWYRQDPGQGLRLIYYSQIVNDFQKGDIAEGYSVSREKKESFPLTVTSAQKNPTAFYLCASSRQVGTEAFFGQGTRLTVV.

By proportion, this clone is medium-sized (0.01 to 0.1%). The rearrangement uses TRBV11-3 and TRBJ2-7; D is uncertain. The germline V gene has CDR1 SGHNT and CDR2 YENEEA. V lost 6 bases and J 6 bases, leaving 18 bases between the germline ends. The CDR3 is made up of 14 amino acids. As DNA, the CDR3 is TGTGCCAGCAGGACGTCCTCGTCGGGTTTCGAGCAGTACTTC. Amino acids: CASRTSSSGFEQYF.

The chain uses TRBV30 and TRBJ1-6; unclear D gene. V was trimmed by 4 bases and J by 5 bases, leaving 6 bases between them. Germline V lookup: CDR1 GTSNPN, CDR2 SVGIG (reference sequence). This CDR3 has 12 amino acids. The CDR3 nucleotides are TGTGCCTGGAAGGCGGATAATTCACCCCTCCACTTT. It translates to CAWKADNSPLHF.

J is TRBJ2-2 and V is TRBV7-6, with TRBD1 identical over 10 bases. The CDR3 is 18 residues long. The germline V gene encodes CDR1 SGHVS and CDR2 FNYEAQ. V shed 4 bases, J shed 5 bases, and the junction held 13 bases outside the gene matches. The CDR3 here is CASSSRDRGGLETGELFF. In nucleotides, the CDR3 is TGTGCCAGCAGCTCCCGGGACAGGGGAGGACTGGAGACCGGGGAGCTGTTTTTT.